Listed below are T cell receptor beta chains from one sample, sequenced in a study of OX40 agonist ivuxolimab in advanced cancers. Repertoires were generated with immunoSEQ multiplex PCR, while TCRdb's copy carries only in-frame clones and drops some. In the table there are 10,000 or so clones, about 74% of which are singletons. Sequencing was performed on CD4+ or CD8+ T cells sorted from blood, taken in a trial of the OX40 agonist ivuxolimab. Receptors were obtained from an adult with an advanced solid tumor such as melanoma, head and neck, liver or kidney cancer. Each CDR3 is given with its conserved first and last residue. The D gene is left open where the match is weak. Where a row states a size, it is once, few, many or the class of an expanded clone; other rows omit it.

CASSELDRADTQYF TGTGCCAGCAGTGAATTGGACAGGGCAGATACGCAGTATTTT TRBJ2-3 TRBV25-1 TRBD1 .
CASSPEQISSYNEQFF TGTGCCAGCAGCCCTGAACAAATTAGCTCCTACAATGAGCAGTTCTTC TRBJ2-1 TRBV7-3 . .
CASSGGGVGYNEQFF TGTGCCAGTAGTGGTGGGGGGGTAGGCTACAATGAGCAGTTCTTC TRBJ2-1 TRBV19 TRBD2 .
CASSMSLLVLAPNTGELFF TGTGCCAGTAGCATGAGCCTTCTCGTACTAGCGCCGAACACCGGGGAGCTGTTTTTT TRBJ2-2 TRBV19 TRBD2 .
CASSQGPTSGPEQFF TGCGCCAGCAGCCAAGGACCCACTAGCGGGCCAGAGCAGTTCTTC TRBJ2-1 TRBV4-3 TRBD2 .
CASSEYGGNQETQYF TGTGCCAGCAGTGAATACGGGGGGAACCAAGAGACCCAGTACTTC TRBJ2-5 TRBV25-1 TRBD2 .
CASSPTGPYEQYF TGTGCCAGCAGTCCGACAGGGCCCTACGAGCAGTACTTC TRBJ2-7 TRBV7-8 TRBD1 .
CASSYTREKLFF TGTGCCAGCAGTTACACTCGCGAAAAACTGTTTTTT TRBJ1-4 TRBV6-6 . few
CASSGTWGANVLTF TGTGCCAGCAGTGGGACATGGGGGGCCAACGTCCTGACTTTC TRBJ2-6 TRBV25-1 . .
CARDSNTEAFF TGTGCCAGGGACTCGAACACTGAAGCTTTCTTT TRBJ1-1 TRBV2 . .
CASSFGETQYF TGCGCCAGCAGCTTTGGGGAGACCCAGTACTTC TRBJ2-5 TRBV5-1 . .
CASSPGTSGMTDTQYF TGTGCCAGCTCACCCGGGACTAGCGGGATGACAGATACGCAGTATTTT TRBJ2-3 TRBV18 TRBD2 few
CASSSPRGYEQYF TGTGCCAGCAGTTCCCCTCGGGGCTACGAGCAGTACTTC TRBJ2-7 TRBV27 . .
CASSPAGALGETQYF TGTGCCAGCAGCCCAGCGGGAGCTTTAGGAGAGACCCAGTACTTC TRBJ2-5 TRBV9 TRBD2 .
CAWSRWGQLYEQYF TGTGCCTGGAGTAGGTGGGGCCAATTGTACGAGCAGTACTTC TRBJ2-7 TRBV30 . .
CASRHREGVNYGYTF TGTGCCAGCAGACACAGGGAGGGTGTTAACTATGGCTACACCTTC TRBJ1-2 TRBV28 . few
CASSQDRVRGPFF TGCGCCAGCAGCCAAGATAGAGTCCGGGGCCCATTTTTT TRBJ1-4 TRBV4-1 . .
CAISEPQGALLAGASTDTQYF TGTGCCATCAGTGAGCCTCAGGGGGCCCTACTAGCGGGAGCTAGCACAGATACGCAGTATTTT TRBJ2-3 TRBV10-3 TRBD2 .
CASKLAGGQEQYF TGTGCCAGCAAGCTAGCGGGAGGTCAAGAGCAGTACTTC TRBJ2-7 TRBV2 TRBD2 .
CASRIAAERDDEQYF TGTGCCAGCAGGATAGCAGCTGAACGTGATGACGAGCAGTACTTC TRBJ2-7 TRBV6-5 . .
CASSYLGHLNQPQHF TGTGCCAGCAGTTACCTCGGACACTTGAATCAGCCCCAGCATTTT TRBJ1-5 TRBV6-6 . .
CASSPAKRGANDKYSSYNEQFF TGCGCCAGCAGTCCAGCGAAGAGGGGGGCTAATGATAAATACAGCTCCTACAATGAGCAGTTCTTC TRBJ2-1 TRBV10-1 . .
CASSYLSRGPYNEQFF TGTGCCAGCAGTTACTTGAGTCGGGGACCTTACAATGAGCAGTTCTTC TRBJ2-1 TRBV6-5 . .
CAWSVLPSGTGELFF TGTGCCTGGAGTGTACTACCCTCGGGCACCGGGGAGCTGTTTTTT TRBJ2-2 TRBV30 . once
CASSPLAVPNYGYTF TGTGCCAGCAGTCCCCTGGCAGTTCCTAACTATGGCTACACCTTC TRBJ1-2 TRBV6-6 . .
CASSLTPGVPDTQYF TGTGCCAGCAGCCTCACGCCGGGAGTCCCAGATACGCAGTATTTT TRBJ2-3 TRBV7-9 . .
CASSVGLEGYEQYF TGTGCCAGCAGCGTAGGGCTCGAAGGGTACGAGCAGTACTTC TRBJ2-7 TRBV9 . .
CASSLRLAGLNEQFF TGTGCCAGCAGTTTACGACTAGCGGGACTTAATGAGCAGTTCTTC TRBJ2-1 TRBV27 TRBD2 .
CASSEDWTGRAGELFF TGTGCCAGCAGTGAAGATTGGACAGGGCGCGCCGGGGAGCTGTTTTTT TRBJ2-2 TRBV2 TRBD1 .
CSVEGGQSYEQYF TGCAGCGTCGAGGGGGGACAGAGTTACGAGCAGTACTTC TRBJ2-7 TRBV29-1 . medium-sized
CASFQRWGNEQFF TGTGCCAGCTTCCAAAGATGGGGGAATGAGCAGTTCTTC TRBJ2-1 TRBV21-1 . .
CASSPGGPTNEQYF TGTGCCAGCAGCCCCGGGGGTCCTACGAACGAGCAGTACTTC TRBJ2-7 TRBV9 . .
CASSIGGVRTDTQYF TGTGCCAGTAGTATCGGCGGAGTTCGCACAGATACGCAGTATTTT TRBJ2-3 TRBV19 . .
CASSYPRDGVYNEQFF TGTGCCAGCAGCTACCCCCGGGATGGGGTTTACAATGAGCAGTTCTTC TRBJ2-1 TRBV4-2 . .
CASSRGKDRDRRMNTEAFF TGCGCCAGCAGCCGCGGAAAAGACCGGGACCGAAGAATGAACACTGAAGCTTTCTTT TRBJ1-1 TRBV4-1 . .
CASSIAGDGYTF TGTGCCAGTAGTATAGCGGGGGATGGCTACACCTTC TRBJ1-2 TRBV19 . once
CASSLTTSGPFEQYF TGTGCCAGCAGCTTAACGACTAGCGGACCTTTCGAGCAGTACTTC TRBJ2-7 TRBV7-9 TRBD2 .
CASIGHSYEQYF TGTGCCAGCATCGGACACTCCTACGAGCAGTACTTC TRBJ2-7 TRBV2 . .
CASSPRGSYEQYF TGTGCCAGCAGCCCGAGGGGCTCCTACGAGCAGTACTTC TRBJ2-7 TRBV11-3 . .
CASSLLKGLAGHNEQFF TGTGCCAGCAGTTTACTTAAGGGACTAGCGGGCCACAATGAGCAGTTCTTC TRBJ2-1 TRBV28 TRBD2 .
CASSLDRDRETQYF TGTGCCAGCAGCTTGGACAGGGATCGAGAGACCCAGTACTTC TRBJ2-5 TRBV5-4 . .
CASSYSDRDFQKLFF TGTGCCAGCAGTTACTCTGACAGGGACTTCCAAAAACTGTTTTTT TRBJ1-4 TRBV6-5 TRBD1 few
CASSLSLVGLGTEAFF TGTGCCAGCAGTTTATCGTTGGTAGGCCTGGGGACTGAAGCTTTCTTT TRBJ1-1 TRBV27 . few
CASSSEGETGELFF TGTGCCAGCAGCTCCGAGGGGGAGACCGGGGAGCTGTTTTTT TRBJ2-2 TRBV7-6 . .
CASRFATTRGYGYTF TGTGCCAGCAGGTTTGCGACTACGCGGGGCTATGGCTACACCTTC TRBJ1-2 TRBV6-5 . few
CASSLETEPTPNQPQHF TGTGCCAGCAGCTTAGAGACAGAACCCACACCCAATCAGCCCCAGCATTTT TRBJ1-5 TRBV7-8 . .
CASSLSYRGADTQYF TGTGCCAGCAGTTTATCATACAGGGGGGCAGATACGCAGTATTTT TRBJ2-3 TRBV27 TRBD1 .
CASSAYWGGSTDTQYF TGTGCCAGTAGCGCCTACTGGGGGGGGAGCACAGATACGCAGTATTTT TRBJ2-3 TRBV9 TRBD2 .
CASRDSRQGSYEQYF TGTGCCAGCAGGGACTCTAGACAGGGCTCCTACGAGCAGTACTTC TRBJ2-7 TRBV14 TRBD1 .
CASSLDSNDDNEQFF TGTGCCAGCAGTTTGGATTCGAATGACGACAATGAGCAGTTCTTC TRBJ2-1 TRBV6-1 . few
CASSSLGTGGTDTQYF TGTGCCAGCAGTTCTCTCGGGACAGGAGGCACAGATACGCAGTATTTT TRBJ2-3 TRBV27 TRBD1 few
CASSEAGSTDTQYF TGTGCCAGCAGCGAGGCGGGGAGCACAGATACGCAGTATTTT TRBJ2-3 TRBV9 . .
CASSPTGAEAFF TGCGCCAGCAGTCCCACAGGGGCTGAAGCTTTCTTT TRBJ1-1 TRBV10-1 TRBD1 .
CASSPSGRSSGSPASTDTQYF TGTGCCAGCTCACCATCAGGGAGGAGTAGCGGGAGTCCCGCCAGCACAGATACGCAGTATTTT TRBJ2-3 TRBV18 TRBD2 few